These T cell receptor beta chains were read from a single sample in a study of cytomegalovirus exposure and HLA in healthy donors. The data were produced by immunoSEQ multiplex PCR, yet TCRdb's version contains in-frame clones alone and is incomplete. The data show some 130,000 clones, roughly three quarters seen once. Sequencing was performed on PBMCs. The receptors here all came from a man under 40 in good health and CMV-seronegative. Both conserved end residues are part of each CDR3. A D gene is named only where the DNA matches it firmly. Rows may omit the clone size; those that give it use once, few, many or a size class.

TRBJ2-2 few 16 TRBV5-1 NA CASRSPPAGSTGELFF TGCGCCAGCAGATCCCCACCCGCGGGGAGCACCGGGGAGCTGTTTTTT
TRBJ2-6 NA 16 TRBV6-1 TRBD1 CASSGGQGSGANVLTF TGTGCCAGCAGTGGTGGACAGGGGTCAGGGGCCAACGTCCTGACTTTC
TRBJ1-1 NA 13 TRBV4-2 NA CASSPQGNTEAFF TGTGCCAGCAGCCCACAGGGGAACACTGAAGCTTTCTTT
TRBJ2-7 NA 15 TRBV27 TRBD2 CASSLVAGGSYEQYF TGTGCCAGCAGTTTAGTAGCGGGAGGTTCCTACGAGCAGTACTTC
TRBJ2-3 NA 14 TRBV7-8 TRBD2 CASSPGTRADTQYF TGTGCCAGCAGCCCCGGGACTAGGGCGGATACGCAGTATTTT
TRBJ1-3 NA 15 TRBV30 NA CAWSGKGLSGNTIYF TGTGCCTGGAGTGGAAAGGGACTCTCTGGAAACACCATATATTTT
TRBJ1-2 NA 13 TRBV5-4 TRBD1 CAVPGQGSYGYTF TGCGCAGTCCCGGGACAGGGATCCTATGGCTACACCTTC
TRBJ2-1 few 18 TRBV27 TRBD2 CASSLSGTSGRAYNEQFF TGTGCCAGCAGTTTATCCGGTACTAGCGGGAGGGCCTACAATGAGCAGTTCTTC
TRBJ2-7 NA 14 TRBV5-1 TRBD2 CASRPGLAGDEQYF TGCGCCAGCAGACCGGGACTAGCGGGGGACGAGCAGTACTTC
TRBJ2-5 NA 13 TRBV19 NA CASSIDVRETQYF TGTGCCAGTAGTATAGACGTCCGAGAGACCCAGTACTTC
TRBJ2-5 NA 14 TRBV5-1 TRBD1 CASSLGQGGKTQYF TGCGCCAGCAGCCTGGGACAGGGCGGGAAGACCCAGTACTTC
TRBJ2-3 NA 14 TRBV7-7 TRBD2 CASSRGLAEDTQYF TGTGCTAGCAGCCGTGGACTAGCGGAGGATACGCAGTATTTT
TRBJ1-1 NA 16 TRBV27 NA CASSFLQAPTNTEAFF TGTGCCAGCAGTTTTTTACAGGCGCCTACGAACACTGAAGCTTTCTTT
TRBJ2-7 NA 13 TRBV7-9 TRBD2 CASSLAGGNEQYF TGTGCCAGCAGCTTAGCGGGAGGGAACGAGCAGTACTTC
TRBJ1-2 NA 14 TRBV5-1 NA CASSPRTDNYGYTF TGCGCCAGCAGCCCCCGGACAGACAACTATGGCTACACCTTC
TRBJ2-7 few 16 TRBV5-6 TRBD1 CASSGRTGASSYEQYF TGTGCCAGCAGCGGGAGGACAGGGGCGAGCTCCTACGAGCAGTACTTC
TRBJ1-2 once 14 TRBV4-1 NA CASSQEGRNYGYTF TGCGCCAGCAGCCAGGAGGGACGGAACTATGGCTACACCTTC
TRBJ2-2 once 14 TRBV11-1 NA CASLETVNTGELFF TGTGCCAGCCTAGAGACGGTGAACACCGGGGAGCTGTTTTTT
TRBJ1-4 NA 16 TRBV6-4 NA CASSERQATYNEKLFF TGTGCCAGCAGTGAGCGACAGGCCACGTATAATGAAAAACTGTTTTTT
TRBJ2-7 NA 18 TRBV11-2 NA CASSRIRSRGLSIYEQYF TGTGCCAGCAGCCGAATCAGGTCGCGGGGGCTCAGCATCTACGAGCAGTACTTC
TRBJ2-3 few 17 TRBV5-6 NA CASSLGGVRTFTDTQYF TGTGCCAGCAGCTTGGGGGGCGTGAGAACTTTCACAGATACGCAGTATTTT
TRBJ2-5 NA 16 TRBV7-8 TRBD2 CASRSRTSGLTGTQYF TGTGCCAGCAGATCAAGGACTAGCGGGCTGACGGGGACCCAGTACTTC
TRBJ2-1 NA 16 TRBV4-1 NA CASSQESPGPYNEQFF TGCGCCAGCAGCCAAGAATCCCCGGGTCCCTACAATGAGCAGTTCTTC
TRBJ2-5 NA 12 TRBV6-6 NA CAAKGVQETQYF TGTGCCGCAAAGGGGGTCCAGGAGACCCAGTACTTC
TRBJ1-2 NA 15 TRBV19 TRBD1 CASRTTPGQGLGYTF TGTGCCAGTAGGACAACCCCGGGACAGGGACTCGGCTACACCTTC
TRBJ1-2 NA 16 TRBV5-6 NA CASSPRPAGSSYGYTF TGTGCCAGCAGCCCTCGGCCGGCAGGGTCGAGCTATGGCTACACCTTC
TRBJ2-4 NA 18 TRBV28 TRBD1 CASREQGARVTAKNIQYF TGTGCCAGCAGGGAACAGGGGGCCCGAGTCACGGCCAAAAACATTCAGTACTTC
TRBJ2-5 NA 15 TRBV30 NA CAWSVRGRERDTQYF TGTGCCTGGAGTGTACGCGGCCGGGAAAGAGATACCCAGTACTTC
TRBJ1-1 NA 14 TRBV5-1 NA CASSLVPGDTEAFF TGCGCCAGCAGCTTGGTTCCGGGAGACACTGAAGCTTTCTTT
TRBJ2-2 few 14 TRBV25-1 NA CASGPSPTPGELFF TGTGCCAGCGGCCCTTCGCCCACCCCCGGGGAGCTGTTTTTT
TRBJ2-3 NA 14 TRBV30 TRBD1 CAWSRQGSTDTQYF TGTGCCTGGAGTCGACAGGGTAGCACAGATACGCAGTATTTT
TRBJ2-1 few 14 TRBV10-2 TRBD2 CASFASGGYNEQFF TGCGCCAGCTTCGCTAGCGGAGGGTACAATGAGCAGTTCTTC
TRBJ2-2 NA 15 TRBV18 TRBD2 CASSRDYRNTGELFF TGTGCCAGCTCACGGGACTATAGAAACACCGGGGAGCTGTTTTTT
TRBJ2-7 NA 15 TRBV5-6 TRBD2 CASSSLAGPSYEQYF TGTGCCAGCAGCTCCCTAGCGGGCCCATCCTACGAGCAGTACTTC
TRBJ2-1 NA 18 TRBV11-2 TRBD2 CASTQRSSGGSGYDEQFF TGTGCCAGCACCCAGAGGTCCAGCGGCGGGAGCGGATACGATGAGCAGTTCTTC
TRBJ1-2 once 14 TRBV12-5 NA CASGLVQANYGYTF TGTGCTAGTGGTTTGGTTCAGGCCAACTATGGCTACACCTTC
TRBJ2-5 NA 15 TRBV2 TRBD2 CASSARGGQRETQYF TGTGCCAGCAGCGCCCGGGGGGGACAACGAGAGACCCAGTACTTC
TRBJ2-2 NA 17 TRBV14 TRBD2 CASSDLAGGPNTGELFF TGTGCCAGCAGCGATCTAGCGGGAGGGCCGAACACCGGGGAGCTGTTTTTT
TRBJ2-7 NA 15 TRBV13 TRBD2 CASSPTAGVSYEQYF TGTGCCAGCAGCCCGACAGCGGGAGTCTCCTACGAGCAGTACTTC
TRBJ2-1 NA 13 TRBV5-8 NA CASSPGRGYEQFF TGTGCCAGCAGCCCGGGTAGGGGATATGAGCAGTTCTTC
TRBJ2-3 NA 13 TRBV7-9 NA CASRTTSTDTQYF TGTGCCAGCAGAACTACTAGCACAGATACGCAGTATTTT
TRBJ2-2 few 19 TRBV10-1 TRBD2 CASSDYRLAGIGYTGELFF TGCGCCAGCAGTGACTACCGACTAGCGGGAATTGGTTACACCGGGGAGCTGTTTTTT
TRBJ2-1 NA 15 TRBV9 NA CASSVGGLSNNEQFF TGTGCCAGCAGCGTAGGGGGGCTTTCGAACAATGAGCAGTTCTTC
TRBJ2-7 NA 13 TRBV4-1 NA CASSQDSGTEQYF TGCGCCAGCAGCCAAGACTCAGGTACCGAGCAGTACTTC
TRBJ2-2 NA 18 TRBV5-1 TRBD2 CASSLPGTSGTNTGELFF TGCGCCAGCAGCTTGCCTGGGACTAGCGGGACGAACACCGGGGAGCTGTTTTTT
TRBJ2-3 NA 16 TRBV15 TRBD1 CATSRADRGPTDTQYF TGTGCCACCAGCAGAGCGGACAGGGGGCCGACAGATACGCAGTATTTT
TRBJ1-2 NA 15 TRBV9 NA CASSVGGLGGDGYTF TGTGCCAGCAGCGTAGGCGGGTTGGGGGGGGATGGCTACACCTTC
TRBJ2-7 NA 14 TRBV15 NA CATSRDGGSYEQYF TGTGCCACCAGCAGAGATGGGGGGTCCTACGAGCAGTACTTC
TRBJ2-3 few 16 TRBV5-6 TRBD2 CASSSPGLANTDTQYF TGTGCCAGCAGCTCGCCGGGACTAGCGAACACAGATACGCAGTATTTT
TRBJ1-1 NA 14 TRBV11-2 NA CASSLYRQGGKAFF TGTGCCAGCAGCTTATATAGGCAGGGAGGGAAAGCTTTCTTT
TRBJ2-1 NA 11 TRBV20-1 NA CSARDQNEQFF TGCAGTGCTAGAGATCAAAATGAGCAGTTCTTC